The T cell receptor beta chain under discussion was sequenced for a study of Ad26.COV2.S vaccination and SARS-CoV-2 variants. Overall study context: Enrollment placed the donor in the COV1001 Ad26.COV2.S trial arm. Administration of Ad26.COV2.S was intramuscular, either once or twice 56 days apart.

With regard to this clone: Antigen specificity is unknown.

V was trimmed by 6 bases and J by 1 base, leaving 12 bases between them. The CDR3 runs 14 residues. Germline V gene data show CDR1 as LNHDA and CDR2 as SQIVND (reference sequence). Sequencing used immunoSEQ multiplex PCR; TCRdb keeps in-frame clones, though not all of them. Of 350,000 to 600,000 clones in the sample, roughly 87% were seen once. Treatment defined: roughly 20 received Ad26.COV2.S at low or high dose, single or two shots; about five received placebo; per-sample allocation not given. Sampling took place 63 days after the first vaccine or placebo injection. Whole-study results and caveats: Following vaccination, spike-specific CD8+ and CD4+ T cell responses reportedly exhibited substantial breadth.

This clonotype was obtained from a person aged 18 to 59 who received the Ad26.COV2.S COVID-19 vaccine or a placebo. The rearrangement uses TRBV19 and TRBJ1-1; D call uncertain. The sample was peripheral blood, taken in a trial of Ad26.COV2.S vaccine versus placebo. CDR3 bases: TGTGCCAGTAGCCCGACCCGAGAGAACACTGAAGCTTTCTTT. This codes for CASSPTRENTEAFF. Drawing the rest from reference TRBV19 and TRBJ1-1, the complete variable domain is DGGITQSPKYLFRKEGQNVTLSCEQNLNHDAMYWYRQDPGQGLRLIYYSQIVNDFQKGDIAEGYSVSREKKESFPLTVTSAQKNPTAFYLCASSPTRENTEAFFGQGTRLTVV.